The clone carrying this T cell receptor (beta chain) has only one observation. Because the CDR3 is missing its conserved closing phenylalanine or tryptophan, this is likely a read error. Because the CDR3's place on the DNA is in doubt, the DNA is left out and the CDR3 is given as listed by TCRdb. This record comes from a study of T cell responses to AZD1222 COVID-19 vaccine. Sequencing was performed with immunoSEQ multiplex PCR; in TCRdb, only in-frame clones are kept and a portion is missing. The data contain roughly 58,000 clones, 75% to 90% of them singletons. Germline values: CDR1 SGHTS, CDR2 YDEGEE. The CDR3 contains 10 residues when both ends are counted.

The material sequenced was peripheral blood, taken 28 days after the second AZD1222 dose. The sequence derives from an adult who received the AZD1222 COVID-19 vaccine. V gene TRBV5-8 combines with J gene TRBJ1-1; TRBD1, the table's D call, lacks a check against the DNA. This chain's CDR3 is CASSHLGQYL.